This TCR beta chain came from a study of cytotoxic CD8 clonotypes in ibrutinib-treated CLL. Study-level background: The patients comprised some twelve relapsed/refractory and about 16 treatment-naive cases, 17 IGHV unmutated.

Profiling relied on immunoSEQ multiplex PCR, and the TCRdb table lists in-frame clones only, not all of them. The sample carries 30,000 to 40,000 clones, 69% recorded once. Note on this clone: Its antigen is unknown.

Germline CDR1 is MGHDK and CDR2 is SYGVNS. V lost 4 bases and J lost 3, with 8 bases in between. This CDR3 region has 13 residues. Whole-study results and caveats: Public clonotypes, an uncommon group, contracted or remained stable on treatment. Clonality went up at the time of ibrutinib response, stayed stable in sustained remission, and later dropped back toward its baseline level at progression. Sustained-remission and progressing patients had different sampling times.

V is TRBV25-1 and J is TRBJ2-3; no definite D call. The clonotype originates from a human donor with chronic lymphocytic leukemia. Sequenced here: PBMCs, sampled before ibrutinib treatment. The CDR3 sequence is CASSVSWTDTQYF. The CDR3 DNA sequence: TGTGCCAGCAGTGTATCCTGGACAGATACGCAGTATTTT. The whole variable domain, remainder taken from reference TRBV25-1 and TRBJ2-3, is EADIYQTPRYLVIGTGKKITLECSQTMGHDKMYWYQQDPGMELHLIHYSYGVNSTEKGDLSSESTVSRIRTEHFPLTLESARPSHTSQYLCASSVSWTDTQYFGPGTRLTVL.